The 10 T cell receptor beta chains below were found in one sample sequenced in a study of blood T cell repertoires in COVID-19. Clones were read by immunoSEQ multiplex PCR, and TCRdb kept only the in-frame ones, dropping some. The sample comprises under 250,000 clones, around nine tenths of which are singletons, and over 0.8% rests with the top ten. Sequencing was done on a sample of peripheral blood. The source is a man in his thirties or forties with COVID-19, enrolled during active disease.

The rearrangement joins TRBV28 to TRBJ2-7; 7 nucleotides match TRBD1. Germline CDR1 MDHEN, CDR2 SYDVKM. Trimming at V came to 5 bases and at J to 2 bases, leaving 9 bases not matched to a gene. This CDR3 has 15 amino acids. The CDR3 sequence is CASSNYRDSTYEQYF. The CDR3 DNA sequence: TGTGCCAGCAGTAACTACCGGGACAGTACCTACGAGCAGTACTTC.

The rearrangement uses TRBV10-3 and TRBJ2-1; tentative D call: TRBD2 (6 bases). V was trimmed by 4 bases and J by 6 bases, leaving 13 bases between them. CDR3 length equals 14 residues. CDR1 is ENHRY and CDR2 is SYGVKD in the germline V gene. The CDR3 coding sequence is TGTGCCATCAGTGTAAGGCAGGAGGGCAATGAGCAGTTCTTC. This encodes CAISVRQEGNEQFF.

The rearrangement joins TRBV10-2 to TRBJ2-7; the match to TRBD2 covers 7 bases. From germline, CDR1 is WSHSY and CDR2 SAAADI. V shed 8 bases, J shed 1 base, and the junction held 5 bases outside the gene matches. This CDR3 contains 13 residues. The CDR3 nucleotides are TGCGCCAGCTATCCAGCGGGGTCCTACGAGCAGTACTTC. Protein product: CASYPAGSYEQYF.

A note on this clone: Other DNA sequences from this sample encode an identical CDR3 as well. CDR3 residues: CASSLDRGGYTF. As DNA, the CDR3 is TGCGCCAGCAGCTTGGATAGGGGCGGCTACACCTTC. The V and J genes are TRBV5-1 and TRBJ1-2; D perhaps matches TRBD1 (5 bases). The V and J ends lost 0 bases and 8 bases respectively, with 8 bases between them. The germline V gene encodes CDR1 SGHRS and CDR2 YFSETQ. There are 12 residues in the CDR3.

The rearrangement links TRBV23-1 to TRBJ1-3; D not certain. TRBV23-1 is treated as an ORF (open reading frame) with a function not yet certain. V lost 3 bases to trimming and J lost 0 bases, with 6 bases between them. The CDR3 loop spans 14 amino acids. The CDR3 spells CASSHEGSGNTIYF. The CDR3 DNA sequence: TGCGCCAGCAGTCACGAGGGCTCTGGAAACACCATATATTTT.

The gene calls are TRBV10-1 and TRBJ1-2, with 11 bases identical to TRBD1. This CDR3 comprises 15 residues. Germline CDR1 is WNHNN and CDR2 is SYGVQD (reference sequence). V shed 8 bases, J shed 2 bases, and the junction held 7 bases outside the gene matches. In DNA, the CDR3 is TGCGCCAGCCCTCGAGGGACAGGGGGGAACTATGGCTACACCTTC. The encoded protein is CASPRGTGGNYGYTF.

The V call is TRBV5-6, the J call TRBJ1-5; 7 bases map to TRBD1. J lost 7 bases, V lost 4 bases, and 8 bases had no gene match. The CDR3 has 14 amino acids. Germline loops: CDR1 SGHDT, CDR2 YYEEEE. In nucleotides, the CDR3 is TGTGCCAGCAGCCATTCCACAGGGGAGCAGCCCCAGCATTTT. This gives the protein CASSHSTGEQPQHF.

V and J are TRBV6-1 and TRBJ1-1, with D possibly being TRBD1 (6 bases). The ends were cut back, 1 base at V and 2 bases at J, with 23 bases in the middle. CDR3 length: 19 amino acids. Germline values: CDR1 MNHNS, CDR2 SASEGT. In DNA form, the CDR3 reads TGTGCCAGCAGTGAAGGTGTGAGGCGGGCGGGGGCCCTTAACACTGAAGCTTTCTTT. It encodes CASSEGVRRAGALNTEAFF.

This chain uses TRBV28 with TRBJ1-2; 7 nucleotides align to TRBD1. The CDR3 has 13 residues. V lost 7 bases and J lost 8; bases outside the gene matches: 10. Germline lookup yields CDR1 MDHEN and CDR2 SYDVKM. The CDR3, as DNA: TGTGCCAGCACCCCACAGGGGATGGAGGGCTACACCTTC. Protein product: CASTPQGMEGYTF.

The rearrangement joins TRBV4-1 to TRBJ2-7; 7 bases fit TRBD1. The CDR3 has 14 amino acids. Germline V CDR1 and CDR2: MGHRA, YSYEKL. Germline trimming cut 8 bases from V and 4 bases from J; bases unmatched to any gene: 11. CDR3 in amino acids: CASSNPGQKYEQYF. The CDR3 coding sequence is TGCGCCAGCTCAAATCCGGGACAGAAATACGAGCAGTACTTC.